A single sample gave rise to the 22 T cell receptor beta chains below, sequenced in a study of blood T cell repertoires in COVID-19. Some clones are missing from TCRdb's copy, which holds only in-frame ones; the method was immunoSEQ multiplex PCR. The sample has around 69,000 clones; roughly nine tenths are singletons. Sequenced sample: peripheral blood. The receptors shown here come from a woman in her fifties or sixties with active COVID-19.

The chain links TRBV5-1 to TRBJ2-3, with D possibly being TRBD2 (6 bases). Per germline, CDR1 SGHRS and CDR2 YFSETQ. This CDR3 spans 13 amino acids. Trimming shortened V by 0 bases and J by 8 bases, and 10 bases separated the two germline ends. The CDR3 DNA is TGCGCCAGCAGCTTGGGATGGCGGGGTACGCAGTATTTT. Translating gives CASSLGWRGTQYF. The variable domain in full, completed from reference TRBV5-1 and TRBJ2-3, reads KAGVTQTPRYLIKTRGQQVTLSCSPISGHRSVSWYQQTPGQGLQFLFEYFSETQRNKGNFPGRFSGRQFSNSRSEMNVSTLELGDSALYLCASSLGWRGTQYFGPGTRLTVL.

The rearrangement uses TRBV28 and TRBJ2-1, with 13 bases that match TRBD2. The CDR3 is made up of 15 amino acids. V lost 6 bases to trimming and J lost 6 bases; unmatched junction nucleotides: 5. Germline V gene data show CDR1 as MDHEN and CDR2 as SYDVKM. The CDR3 here is CASRRTSGRANEQFF. DNA for the CDR3: TGTGCCAGCAGACGCACTAGCGGGAGGGCCAATGAGCAGTTCTTC.

V gene TRBV2 combines with J gene TRBJ1-1; a possible D gene is TRBD1 (5 bases). Germline CDR1 and CDR2: SNHLY and FYNNEI. CDR3 length: 14 residues. Trimming shortened V by 4 bases and J by 6 bases, and 15 bases separated the two germline ends. CDR3 coding DNA: TGTGCCAGCAGTGTAAGCCCTGGGGGGTCTGAAGCTTTCTTT. This translates into CASSVSPGGSEAFF. The variable domain in full, completed from reference TRBV2 and TRBJ1-1, reads EPEVTQTPSHQVTQMGQEVILRCVPISNHLYFYWYRQILGQKVEFLVSFYNNEISEKSEIFDDQFSVERPDGSNFTLKIRSTKLEDSAMYFCASSVSPGGSEAFFGQGTRLTVV.

Note on this clone: One end of the junction fails to match germline, which may point to a read error. V gene TRBV3-1 (or the pseudogene TRBV3-2) combines with J gene TRBJ2-5; 10 bases are a match to TRBD2. CDR3 length equals 15 residues. The germline CDR1 and CDR2 sequences are LGHDT and YNNKEL (reference sequence). The CDR3 is CASSQDLASGSPVNF. The CDR3 nucleotides read TGTGCCAGCAGCCAAGATCTGGCTAGCGGGAGTCCTGTGAACTTC.

This clone appeared a single time. This chain links TRBV5-1 with TRBJ2-3; no clear D. V dropped 2 bases and J dropped 6 bases, with 10 bases sitting between them. The CDR3 covers 13 residues. Germline lookup yields CDR1 SGHRS and CDR2 YFSETQ. CDR3 coding DNA: TGCGCCAGCAGCTTAAGCACCTCCGATACGCAGTATTTT. It specifies CASSLSTSDTQYF.

The rearrangement uses TRBV7-2 and TRBJ2-7; D is perhaps TRBD2 (6 bases). The germline V and J ends were trimmed by 5 bases and 1 base, with 12 bases remaining between them. Per germline, CDR1 SGHTA and CDR2 FQGNSA. The CDR3 totals 14 residues. The CDR3 sequence: CASSPQAGSYEQYF. The CDR3 DNA is TGTGCCAGCAGCCCACAAGCGGGTTCCTACGAGCAGTACTTC.

This chain connects TRBV6-6 to TRBJ1-5; D is undetermined. The CDR3 runs 13 residues. The germline V gene has CDR1 MNHNY and CDR2 SVGAGI (reference sequence). V was trimmed by 4 bases and J by 7 bases, leaving 11 bases between them. CDR3 nucleotide sequence: TGTGCCAGCAGTTCCCCGGGGTTCCAGCCCCAGCATTTT. It codes for CASSSPGFQPQHF.

This chain uses TRBV9 with TRBJ2-2, with a tentative D call TRBD2 (6 bases). Trimming took off 0 bases at V and 7 bases at J, with 13 bases between the two ends. The CDR3 is 15 residues long. CDR1 is SGDLS, CDR2 YYNGEE, per germline. In DNA form, the CDR3 reads TGTGCCAGCAGCGTAGAACATTGGGGAGGCGGGGAGCTGTTTTTT. Residues: CASSVEHWGGGELFF. Together with reference TRBV9 and TRBJ2-2, the CDR3 gives the full variable domain: DSGVTQTPKHLITATGQRVTLRCSPRSGDLSVYWYQQSLDQGLQFLIQYYNGEERAKGNILERFSAQQFPDLHSELNLSSLELGDSALYFCASSVEHWGGGELFFGEGSRLTVL.

The rearrangement links TRBV10-3 to TRBJ2-2; D not resolved. The germline gives CDR1 ENHRY, CDR2 SYGVKD. V lost 3 bases and J lost 5, with 10 bases in between. The CDR3 has 14 amino acids. CDR3 residues: CAISDLEKTGELFF. The CDR3, as DNA: TGTGCCATCAGTGATCTGGAGAAAACCGGGGAGCTGTTTTTT.

The chain uses TRBV15 and TRBJ2-5; D is perhaps TRBD1 (5 bases). The germline CDR1 and CDR2 sequences are LNHNV and YYDKDF (reference sequence). Trimming removed 3 bases from V and 8 bases from J, with 13 bases in between. The length of the CDR3 is 13 residues. CDR3 sequence: CATSRGLDNTQYF. CDR3 in DNA: TGTGCCACCAGCAGGGGGCTGGACAATACCCAGTACTTC.

The chain combines TRBV9 with TRBJ2-5; TRBD2 matches 9 bases. The trim removed 0 bases at V and 5 bases at J, leaving 2 bases unmatched. The CDR3 has 14 amino acids. The germline gives CDR1 SGDLS, CDR2 YYNGEE. The CDR3 nucleotides read TGTGCCAGCAGCGTAGCTAGCGGGACGGAGACCCAGTACTTC. Translating gives CASSVASGTETQYF.

V gene TRBV11-2 combines with J gene TRBJ2-7; no firm D call. The CDR3 runs 15 residues. Trimming cost V 0 bases and J 0 bases, with 9 bases left between them. Germline V lookup: CDR1 SGHAT, CDR2 FQNNGV. The CDR3, as DNA: TGTGCCAGCAGCTTAGATCTGAAGAGCTCCTACGAGCAGTACTTC. Translating it yields CASSLDLKSSYEQYF.

The rearrangement uses TRBV6-5 and TRBJ2-7; 10 bases are shared with TRBD2. This CDR3 has 14 amino acids. Looked up from germline, CDR1 is MNHEY and CDR2 is SVGAGI. The junction had 7 bases not matched to a gene; V was cut back by 9 bases and J by 2 bases. The CDR3: CASHGLAVTYEQYF. The DNA for the CDR3 is TGTGCCAGTCATGGACTAGCGGTTACCTACGAGCAGTACTTC.

For this clone: At one boundary the junction diverges from the germline segment, which might be a read error. The CDR3, as DNA: TGTGCCAGTAGCTTATGGGGAGAGAACACTGAAACTTTCTTT. This encodes CASSLWGENTETFF. This chain links TRBV19 with TRBJ1-1; no definite D call. CDR3 size: 14 residues. Germline V gene data show CDR1 as LNHDA and CDR2 as SQIVND (reference sequence). Full variable domain (remainder filled in from reference TRBV19 and TRBJ1-1): DGGITQSPKYLFRKEGQNVTLSCEQNLNHDAMYWYRQDPGQGLRLIYYSQIVNDFQKGDIAEGYSVSREKKESFPLTVTSAQKNPTAFYLCASSLWGENTETFFGQGTRLTVV.

V is TRBV15 and J is TRBJ1-2; no definite D call. Germline V gene lookup returns CDR1 LNHNV and CDR2 YYDKDF (reference sequence). CDR3 length equals 13 residues. V was trimmed by 3 bases and J by 6 bases, leaving 11 bases between them. CDR3 loop: CATSRFPNDGYTF. CDR3 in DNA: TGTGCCACCAGCAGGTTCCCTAATGATGGCTACACCTTC.

V and J are TRBV7-9 and TRBJ2-3, with 9 bases aligning to TRBD2. Germline values: CDR1 SEHNR, CDR2 FQNEAQ (reference sequence). Trimming cost V 4 bases and J 2 bases; bases outside gene matches: 10. The CDR3 loop spans 17 amino acids. CDR3: CASSSQRAGGITDTQYF. CDR3 DNA: TGTGCCAGCAGCTCCCAGAGGGCGGGAGGGATCACAGATACGCAGTATTTT.

The chain links TRBV7-9 to TRBJ1-3; D gene uncertain. The V and J ends lost 2 bases and 0 bases respectively, with 5 bases between them. There are 14 residues in the CDR3. Germline V lookup: CDR1 SEHNR, CDR2 FQNEAQ (reference sequence). Here the CDR3 reads CASSLSGSGNTIYF. In DNA, the CDR3 is TGTGCCAGCAGCTTATCGGGCTCTGGAAACACCATATATTTT.

The chain is built from TRBV7-8 and TRBJ2-3; D perhaps matches TRBD2 (5 bases). V shed 5 bases and J shed 5 bases, with 23 bases lying between them. This CDR3 comprises 17 residues. Germline V CDR1 and CDR2: SGHVS, FQNEAQ. Here the CDR3 reads CASSPRVGSRRRDTQYF. DNA for the CDR3: TGTGCCAGCAGCCCTCGGGTTGGGAGTCGAAGGAGAGATACGCAGTATTTT.

The chain couples TRBV2 to TRBJ1-6, with D unclear. Trimming pared 6 bases from V and 8 bases from J, leaving 5 bases between. The CDR3 covers 11 residues. CDR1 is SNHLY and CDR2 is FYNNEI in the germline V gene. The DNA of the CDR3 is TGTGCCAGCAGACGAGATTCACCCCTCCACTTT. Encoded protein: CASRRDSPLHF. Supplemented by reference TRBV2 and TRBJ1-6, the full variable domain reads EPEVTQTPSHQVTQMGQEVILRCVPISNHLYFYWYRQILGQKVEFLVSFYNNEISEKSEIFDDQFSVERPDGSNFTLKIRSTKLEDSAMYFCASRRDSPLHFGNGTRLTVT.

This chain uses TRBV5-6 with TRBJ2-2; a weak D match, TRBD2 (6 bases). Germline assignment: CDR1 SGHDT and CDR2 YYEEEE. This CDR3 is 16 amino acids long. With 4 bases removed from V and 3 bases from J, the gap between germline ends came to 16 bases. Here the CDR3 DNA reads TGTGCCAGCAGCCCCCAGGCGGGGTCGGACACCGGGGAGCTGTTTTTT. The encoded protein is CASSPQAGSDTGELFF.

This clone was seen only a few times. This chain joins TRBV2 and TRBJ1-1, with 8 bases lining up with TRBD1. Germline-derived CDR1 and CDR2 are SNHLY and FYNNEI. The junction had 6 bases not matched to a gene; V was cut back by 0 bases and J by 0 bases. This CDR3 has 17 residues. CDR3 loop: CASSEAGQGPLNTEAFF. Written as DNA, the CDR3 is TGTGCCAGCAGTGAAGCCGGACAGGGCCCATTGAACACTGAAGCTTTCTTT.

This chain uses TRBV5-1 with TRBJ2-3; 9 bases align to TRBD1. Unmatched junction bases numbered 10, after V lost 5 bases and J lost 3 bases. CDR3 size: 16 residues. The germline V gene encodes CDR1 SGHRS and CDR2 YFSETQ. The CDR3 sequence: CASSRPGQGLTDTQYF. The CDR3 DNA sequence: TGCGCCAGCAGTCGTCCGGGACAGGGCTTAACAGATACGCAGTATTTT. Drawing the rest from reference TRBV5-1 and TRBJ2-3, the complete variable domain is KAGVTQTPRYLIKTRGQQVTLSCSPISGHRSVSWYQQTPGQGLQFLFEYFSETQRNKGNFPGRFSGRQFSNSRSEMNVSTLELGDSALYLCASSRPGQGLTDTQYFGPGTRLTVL.